The text below deals with one TCR beta chain. The specificity of this receptor is unknown. Base qualities are not recorded, but no much larger clone differs from it by a single base. Every donor was a healthy Caucasian. Preparation of the library involved 5' RACE. TCRdb shows the sequencer as Illumina HiSeq 2000. A universal primer binding site was introduced by template switching, and a unique molecular identifier was present in the final cDNA, enabling accurate counting of TCR cDNA molecules. First-strand cDNA for TCR alpha and beta chains was synthesized from specific primers in the conserved constant-segment region. To control for contamination, each cDNA library was double barcoded with a SMART-Mk sample barcode plus Illumina barcodes. TruSeq adapter sequences, together with Illumina sample barcodes, were added in two successive PCR steps. The TCR alpha and beta cDNA libraries were sequenced on the Illumina HiSeq platform using custom primers. The study's processing was this. Unique molecular identifiers were extracted from raw reads with MiGEC, and CDR3 positions were determined with MiXCR. Recombination models were inferred per individual with the repgenHMM and IGoR tools using an EM algorithm. Shared clonotype analysis was performed with the tcR package in R, normalizing sharing by the product of cloneset sizes. To study raw recombination without the effects of thymic and clonal selection, out-of-frame nonproductive sequences were analyzed. The public reads were quality trimmed at Q25 with fastp and then assembled into clones with MiXCR by TCRdb, keeping productive beta chains. All rows with the same CDR3 protein become a single entry with the most common DNA and genes. V and J calls and clone size were set by TCRdb, not the authors. In this sample the table shows 1.5 million to 2 million distinct CDR3 sequences, around a third of which occur a single time. The ten biggest clones cover roughly 0.3% of the sample.

From a lookup of the germline V gene, CDR1 and CDR2 are SGHAT and FQNNGV. The junction carries 24 bases between V and J, which are trimmed by 4 bases and 8 bases respectively. Taken from cysteine to phenylalanine, the CDR3 has 17 residues. The CDR3 DNA has 51 bases and is translated from base 1. The sample originates from a study of identical twins listed by TCRdb under 2016. A note on the overall study: The study deep-sequenced TCR alpha and beta repertoires from monozygotic twins, unrelated adults of various ages and cord blood to test whether fetal clonotypes persist. To rule out contamination, the twin experiments were replicated at different times with different library preparation protocols.

What the study reported, not specific to this receptor: The excess sharing between twins in beta out-of-frame sequences was weaker because fewer shared sequences reduced the signal-to-noise ratio. Compared with coincidental sharing between unrelated individuals, an excess of low generation-probability sequences was observed among out-of-frame TCR alpha sequences shared between twins. Because the same donors could not be followed over many years, conclusions were based on cross-sectional statistical analysis. Recombination models systematically underestimated out-of-frame TCR alpha sharing in monozygotic twins but agreed with sharing between unrelated individuals. Invariant T cells such as MAIT and iNKT could partly confound zero-insertion analyses, although diverse VJ usage argued against such confounding for most clonotypes. Fewer insertions were carried by abundant cord blood beta clonotypes, a similar but weaker trend appeared in young adult naive repertoires, and no such trend appeared in memory repertoires.

The rearranged segments are TRBV11-2 and TRBJ2-1; no D gene call is confident. The material sequenced was cord blood. The receptor comes from a newborn girl in good health. The CDR3 protein is CASSSDWGVQSRHEQFF. The nucleotide sequence reads TGTGCCAGCAGCTCGGATTGGGGTGTACAGTCACGTCATGAGCAGTTCTTC.